These 4 T cell receptor beta chains were sequenced from one sample in a study of control samples from healthy donors and cancer patients. Sequencing was performed with immunoSEQ multiplex PCR; in TCRdb, only in-frame clones are kept and a portion is missing. The table lists 160,000 or so clones, about 94% of them singletons. The sequenced sample consisted of blood. These TCRs come from a middle-aged woman in good health.

This chain links TRBV6-4 with TRBJ1-5; D gene unclear. The V gene lost 3 bases and the J gene lost 6 bases, with 9 bases spanning the gap. Germline V gene sequence: CDR1 MRHNA, CDR2 SNTAGT. CDR3 length: 13 amino acids. CDR3 sequence (DNA): TGTGCCAGCAGTGAAACTCTGTTTCAGCCCCAGCATTTT. Its translation: CASSETLFQPQHF.

The V gene is TRBV15, the J gene TRBJ2-7; TRBD1 might be the D (5 bases). Trimming cost V 5 bases and J 6 bases, with 17 bases left between them. The CDR3 length is 14 residues. CDR1 is LNHNV, CDR2 YYDKDF, per germline (reference sequence). The CDR3 sequence is CATSARTKPAEQYF. The CDR3 bases are TGTGCCACCAGCGCAAGGACAAAACCTGCCGAGCAGTACTTC.

The chain uses TRBV3-1 (or the pseudogene TRBV3-2) and TRBJ2-6; a possible D gene is TRBD2 (6 bases). CDR1 and CDR2 from the germline V gene are LGHDT and YNNKEL (reference sequence). This CDR3 has 15 residues. The V end lost 3 bases, the J end lost 2 bases, and 8 bases lay between the germline ends. The CDR3, as DNA: TGTGCCAGCAGCCATGGGGGGACTGGGGCCAACGTCCTGACTTTC. Protein sequence: CASSHGGTGANVLTF.

This sequence joins TRBV18 and TRBJ1-6, with 9 positions matching TRBD1. Per the germline V gene, CDR1 is KGHSH and CDR2 is LQKENI. The CDR3 is made up of 17 amino acids. After removal of 2 bases from V and 8 bases from J, the junction contained 10 bases not matched to a gene. DNA of the CDR3: TGTGCCAGCTCACCAATAGTGGGGACAGGGATGGATTCACCCCTCCACTTT. It specifies CASSPIVGTGMDSPLHF.